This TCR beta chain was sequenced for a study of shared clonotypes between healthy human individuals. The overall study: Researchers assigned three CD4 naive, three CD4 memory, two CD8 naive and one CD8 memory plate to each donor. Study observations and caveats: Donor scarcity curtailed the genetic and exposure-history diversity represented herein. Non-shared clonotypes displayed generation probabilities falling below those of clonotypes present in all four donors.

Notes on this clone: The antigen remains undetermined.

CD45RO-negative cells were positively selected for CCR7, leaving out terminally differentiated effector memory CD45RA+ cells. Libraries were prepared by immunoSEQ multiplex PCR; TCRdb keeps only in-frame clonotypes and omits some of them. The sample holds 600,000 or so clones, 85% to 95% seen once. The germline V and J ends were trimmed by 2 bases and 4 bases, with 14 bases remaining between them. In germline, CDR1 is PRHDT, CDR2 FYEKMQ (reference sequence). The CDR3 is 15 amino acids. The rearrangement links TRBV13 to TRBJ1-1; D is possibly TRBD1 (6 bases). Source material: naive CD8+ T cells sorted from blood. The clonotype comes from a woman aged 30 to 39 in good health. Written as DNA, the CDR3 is TGTGCCAGCAGCTTAATGGGGGGCGGCTTCACTGAAGCTTTCTTT. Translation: CASSLMGGGFTEAFF.